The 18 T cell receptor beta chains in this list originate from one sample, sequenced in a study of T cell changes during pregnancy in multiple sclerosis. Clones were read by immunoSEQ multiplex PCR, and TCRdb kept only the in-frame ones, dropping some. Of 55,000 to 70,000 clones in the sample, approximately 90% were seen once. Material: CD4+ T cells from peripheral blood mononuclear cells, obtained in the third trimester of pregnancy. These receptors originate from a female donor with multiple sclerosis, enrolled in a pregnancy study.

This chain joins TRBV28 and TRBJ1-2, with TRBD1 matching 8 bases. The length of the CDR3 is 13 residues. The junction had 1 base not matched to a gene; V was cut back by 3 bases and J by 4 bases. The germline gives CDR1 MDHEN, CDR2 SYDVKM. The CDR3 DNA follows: TGTGCCAGCAGTTTCAGGGGGCCCTATGGCTACACCTTC. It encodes CASSFRGPYGYTF.

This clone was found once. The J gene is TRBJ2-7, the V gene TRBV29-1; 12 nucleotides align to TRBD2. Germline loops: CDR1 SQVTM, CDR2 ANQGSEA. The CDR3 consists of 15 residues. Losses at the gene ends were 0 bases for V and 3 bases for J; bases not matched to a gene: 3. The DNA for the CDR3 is TGCAGCGTTGAAGAACTAGCGGGGGGCCACTACGAGCAGTACTTC. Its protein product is CSVEELAGGHYEQYF.

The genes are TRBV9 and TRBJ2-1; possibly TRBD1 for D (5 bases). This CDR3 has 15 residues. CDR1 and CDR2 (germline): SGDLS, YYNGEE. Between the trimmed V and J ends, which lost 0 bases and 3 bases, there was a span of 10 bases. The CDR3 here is CASSVGGARYNEQFF. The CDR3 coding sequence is TGTGCCAGCAGCGTAGGGGGCGCTCGCTACAATGAGCAGTTCTTC.

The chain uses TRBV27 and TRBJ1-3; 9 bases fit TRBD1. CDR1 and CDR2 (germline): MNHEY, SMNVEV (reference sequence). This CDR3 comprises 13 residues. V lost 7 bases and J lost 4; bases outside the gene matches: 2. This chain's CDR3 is CASKGQGGNTIYF. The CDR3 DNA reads TGTGCCAGCAAAGGACAGGGGGGAAACACCATATATTTT.

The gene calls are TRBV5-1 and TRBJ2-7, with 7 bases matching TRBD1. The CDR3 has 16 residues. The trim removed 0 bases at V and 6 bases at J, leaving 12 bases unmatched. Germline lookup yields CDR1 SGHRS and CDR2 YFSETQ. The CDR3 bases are TGCGCCAGCAGCTTGGTCGTTGAGACAGGGAATTTCGAGCAGTACTTC. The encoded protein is CASSLVVETGNFEQYF.

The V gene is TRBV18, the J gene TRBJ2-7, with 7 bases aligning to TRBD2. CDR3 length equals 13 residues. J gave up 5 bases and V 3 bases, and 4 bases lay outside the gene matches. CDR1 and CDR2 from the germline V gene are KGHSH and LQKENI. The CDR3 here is CASSPSLAHEQYF. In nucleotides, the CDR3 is TGTGCCAGCTCACCCTCACTAGCGCACGAGCAGTACTTC. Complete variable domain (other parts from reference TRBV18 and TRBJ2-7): NAGVMQNPRHLVRRRGQEARLRCSPMKGHSHVYWYRQLPEEGLKFMVYLQKENIIDESGMPKERFSAEFPKEGPSILRIQQVVRGDSAAYFCASSPSLAHEQYFGPGTRLTVT.

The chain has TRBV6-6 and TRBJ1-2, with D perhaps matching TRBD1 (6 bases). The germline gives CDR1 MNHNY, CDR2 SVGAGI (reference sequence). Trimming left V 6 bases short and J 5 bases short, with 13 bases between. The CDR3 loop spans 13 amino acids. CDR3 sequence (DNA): TGTGCCAGCAGCAACAGGGATTTTTATGGCTACACCTTC. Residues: CASSNRDFYGYTF.

DNA of the CDR3: TGCAGCGTCCTGACAGGGTCCGGAAACACCATATATTTT. Translated: CSVLTGSGNTIYF. The rearrangement uses TRBV29-1 and TRBJ1-3, with 7 bases matching TRBD1. The CDR3 length is 13 residues. The germline CDR1 and CDR2 sequences are SQVTM and ANQGSEA. With V trimmed by 6 bases and J by 4 bases, 6 bases remained unmatched.

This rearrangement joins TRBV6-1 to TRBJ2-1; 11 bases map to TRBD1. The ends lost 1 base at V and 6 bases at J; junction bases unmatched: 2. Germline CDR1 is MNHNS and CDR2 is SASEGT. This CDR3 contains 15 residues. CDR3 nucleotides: TGTGCCAGCAGTGAAGTCGGACAGGGGGCCAATGAGCAGTTCTTC. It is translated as CASSEVGQGANEQFF.

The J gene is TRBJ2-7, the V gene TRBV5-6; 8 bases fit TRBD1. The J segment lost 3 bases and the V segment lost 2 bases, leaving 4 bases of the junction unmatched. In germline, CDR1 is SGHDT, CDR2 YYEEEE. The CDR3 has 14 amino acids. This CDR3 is CASSFGDRSYEQYF. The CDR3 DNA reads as TGTGCCAGCAGCTTTGGGGACAGGAGCTACGAGCAGTACTTC. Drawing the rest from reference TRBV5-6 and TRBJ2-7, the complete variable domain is DAGVTQSPTHLIKTRGQQVTLRCSPKSGHDTVSWYQQALGQGPQFIFQYYEEEERQRGNFPDRFSGHQFPNYSSELNVNALLLGDSALYLCASSFGDRSYEQYFGPGTRLTVT.

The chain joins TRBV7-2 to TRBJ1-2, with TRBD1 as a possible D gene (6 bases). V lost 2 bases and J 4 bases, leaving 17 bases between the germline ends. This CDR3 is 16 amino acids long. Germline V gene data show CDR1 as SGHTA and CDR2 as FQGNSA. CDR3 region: CASSLSLGHKTYGYTF. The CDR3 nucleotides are TGTGCCAGCAGCTTATCATTGGGACACAAAACCTATGGCTACACCTTC.

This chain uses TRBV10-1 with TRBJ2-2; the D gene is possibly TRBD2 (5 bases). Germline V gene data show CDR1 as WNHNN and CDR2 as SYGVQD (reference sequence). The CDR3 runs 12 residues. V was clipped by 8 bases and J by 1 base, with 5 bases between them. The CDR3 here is CASGRNTGELFF. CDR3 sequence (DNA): TGCGCCAGCGGGAGGAACACCGGGGAGCTGTTTTTT.

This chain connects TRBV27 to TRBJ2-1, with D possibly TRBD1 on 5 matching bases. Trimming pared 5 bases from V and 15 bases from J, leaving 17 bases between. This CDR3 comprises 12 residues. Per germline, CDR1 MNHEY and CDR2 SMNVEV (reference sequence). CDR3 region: CASSGDSDRAFF. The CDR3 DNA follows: TGTGCCAGCAGTGGAGACAGTGACCGAGCGTTCTTC.

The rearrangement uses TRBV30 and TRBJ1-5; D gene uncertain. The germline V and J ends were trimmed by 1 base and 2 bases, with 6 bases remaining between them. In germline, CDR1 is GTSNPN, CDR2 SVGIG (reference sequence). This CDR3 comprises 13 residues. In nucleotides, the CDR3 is TGTGCCTGGAGTGGGCAGGGCAATCAGCCCCAGCATTTT. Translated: CAWSGQGNQPQHF.

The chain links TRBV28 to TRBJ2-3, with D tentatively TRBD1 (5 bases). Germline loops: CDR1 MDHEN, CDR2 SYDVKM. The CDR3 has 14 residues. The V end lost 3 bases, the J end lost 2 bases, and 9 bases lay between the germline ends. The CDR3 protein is CASSLGLDTDTQYF. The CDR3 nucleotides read TGTGCCAGCAGTTTGGGGCTTGACACAGATACGCAGTATTTT.

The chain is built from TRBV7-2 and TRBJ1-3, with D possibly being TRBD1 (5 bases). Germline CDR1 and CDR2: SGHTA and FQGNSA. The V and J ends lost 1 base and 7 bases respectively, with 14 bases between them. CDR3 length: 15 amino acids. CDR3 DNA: TGTGCCAGCAGCTTAGACTACGGGAGGGGTAACACCATATATTTT. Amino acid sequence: CASSLDYGRGNTIYF.

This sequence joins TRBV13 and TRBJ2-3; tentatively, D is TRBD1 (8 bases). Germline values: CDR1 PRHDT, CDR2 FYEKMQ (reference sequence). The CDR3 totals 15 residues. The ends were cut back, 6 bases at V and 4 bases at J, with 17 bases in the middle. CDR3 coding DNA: TGTGCCAGCAGGCCCCAGGGGGCGGGGGCAGATACGCAGTATTTT. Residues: CASRPQGAGADTQYF.

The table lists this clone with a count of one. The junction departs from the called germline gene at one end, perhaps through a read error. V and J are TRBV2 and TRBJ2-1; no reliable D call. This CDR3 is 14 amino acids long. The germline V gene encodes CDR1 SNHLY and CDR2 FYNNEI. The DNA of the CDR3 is TGTGCCTGCAGAGAAGGTAGTTTCAACAATGAGCAGTTCTTC. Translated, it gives CACREGSFNNEQFF.